Each of the 22 T cell receptor beta chains below was sequenced from the same sample in a study of identical twins. TCRdb independently ran MiXCR on the 5' RACE reads; one entry per CDR3 protein. The sample has about 1.7 million distinct CDR3 sequences; around 33% are singletons. Sample: cord blood. Source of these receptors: a newborn girl in good health.

The V gene is TRBV14, the J gene TRBJ2-1; 8 bases fit TRBD2. Germline assignment: CDR1 SGHDN and CDR2 FVKESK. The CDR3 has 15 amino acids. V was clipped by 5 bases and J by 4 bases; unmatched bases: 7. The CDR3 DNA sequence: TGTGCCAGCAGCGCTCGGGGGGGATTATACAATGAGCAGTTCTTC. Amino acid sequence: CASSARGGLYNEQFF.

Note on this clonotype: A clone one base away is much larger, so this may be a read error. This chain connects TRBV4-2 to TRBJ2-7; D unclear. The CDR3 covers 12 residues. The germline V gene encodes CDR1 LGHNA and CDR2 YNFKEQ. The CDR3 DNA follows: TGTGCCAGCGGCCAAGACATCGACGAGCAGTACTTC. Translation gives CASGQDIDEQYF.

The chain carries TRBV7-2 and TRBJ2-1; perhaps TRBD2 as D (6 bases). The J call is in doubt because the DNA end fits TRBJ2-7 better. The CDR3 is made up of 15 amino acids. The germline V gene encodes CDR1 SGHTA and CDR2 FQGNSA. The CDR3 region has the DNA TGTGCCAGCAGCTTAGCGGGAGGACTCTACAATGAGCAGTACTTC. Its translation: CASSLAGGLYNEQYF.

The chain recombines TRBV24-1 with TRBJ2-1, with D perhaps TRBD1 (6 bases). The closer fit of TRBJ2-7 to the DNA end suggests the J call may be wrong. This CDR3 spans 14 amino acids. Germline CDR1 reads KGHDR; CDR2 reads SFDVKD. CDR3 nucleotide sequence: TGTGCCACCAGTGAGACAGGCTCCTACAATGAGCAGTACTTC. It codes for CATSETGSYNEQYF.

The genes are TRBV6-5 and TRBJ1-1; the match to TRBD1 covers 7 bases. The CDR3 is made up of 17 amino acids. V lost 2 bases to trimming and J lost 0 bases; unmatched junction nucleotides: 9. Germline-derived CDR1 and CDR2 are MNHEY and SVGAGI. The CDR3 DNA follows: TGTGCCAGCAGTTACCCCAACAGGGGCGGAATGAACACTGAAGCTTTCTTT. This translates into CASSYPNRGGMNTEAFF.

In its sample, this clonotype was seen a few times. V is TRBV20-1 and J is TRBJ1-2; 7 bases match TRBD1. V shed 3 bases, J shed 4 bases, and the junction held 11 bases outside the gene matches. The germline V gene has CDR1 DFQATT and CDR2 SNEGSKA (reference sequence). The CDR3 sequence is 15 residues long. Written as DNA, the CDR3 is TGCAGTGCTAGTCCGACAGGGCGAGGAGGCTATGGCTACACCTTC. As protein: CSASPTGRGGYGYTF.

This clonotype was seen a handful of times. This chain links TRBV5-1 with TRBJ1-2; D perhaps matches TRBD1 (5 bases). Trimming pared 4 bases from V and 7 bases from J, leaving 20 bases between. Germline CDR1 reads SGHRS; CDR2 reads YFSETQ. This CDR3 has 15 residues. Here the CDR3 reads CASSPRGNPCCGYTF. The CDR3 DNA sequence: TGCGCCAGCAGCCCCCGGGGGAACCCCTGCTGTGGCTACACCTTC.

The genes are TRBV2 and TRBJ2-5; the D gene could be TRBD1 or TRBD2 (5 bases each). Gene TRBJ2-7 matches the end of the DNA better, so the J call may be wrong. Per germline, CDR1 SNHLY and CDR2 FYNNEI. The CDR3 loop spans 13 amino acids. DNA for the CDR3: TGTGCCAGCAGTGGGTCCCCGGGGCGCGAGCAGTACTTC. This encodes CASSGSPGREQYF.

The chain couples TRBV21-1 to TRBJ2-6. TRBV21-1 is labeled a pseudogene. The CDR3 runs to 15 residues. The CDR3 sequence: CASNPDRTGANVLTF. CDR3 in DNA: TGTGCCAGCAACCCCGATCGTACTGGGGCCAACGTCCTGACTTTC.

This clonotype was seen a few times. This chain links TRBV3-1 with TRBJ1-2, with 7 nucleotides matching TRBD1. There are 15 residues in the CDR3. Germline V gene lookup returns CDR1 LGHDT and CDR2 YNNKEL (reference sequence). The V gene end was trimmed by 1 base and the J gene end by 4 bases; junction bases not matched to a gene: 6. The CDR3 loop reads CASSQGTTGPYGYTF. The CDR3, as DNA: TGTGCCAGCAGCCAAGGAACGACAGGGCCCTATGGCTACACCTTC.

This chain links TRBV7-2 with TRBJ2-7; no definite D call. CDR3 length: 11 residues. V was shortened by 1 base and J by 12 bases, with 10 bases between the two germline ends. CDR1 and CDR2 from the germline V gene are SGHTA and FQGNSA. The CDR3 coding sequence is TGTGCCAGCAGCTTAGGCTATAAACGGTACTTC. Translated, it gives CASSLGYKRYF.

With respect to this clonotype: One junction end disagrees with the germline gene, perhaps due to a read error. V and J are TRBV20-1 and TRBJ2-7, with D possibly being TRBD2 (6 bases). Germline lookup yields CDR1 DFQATT and CDR2 SNEGSKA (reference sequence). The CDR3 spans 16 residues. The CDR3 sequence is CSTRVPMVRDLYEQYF. The CDR3 DNA reads as TGCAGTACTAGAGTACCCATGGTGCGGGATCTCTACGAGCAGTACTTC.

V is TRBV19 and J is TRBJ1-5; a possible D gene is TRBD1 (6 bases). V shed 5 bases and J shed 3 bases, with 20 bases lying between them. This CDR3 region has 17 residues. From germline, CDR1 is LNHDA and CDR2 SQIVND (reference sequence). The chain's CDR3 is CASSSLVGGTANQPQHF. The CDR3 DNA follows: TGTGCCAGTAGTTCCCTTGTAGGGGGGACGGCCAATCAGCCCCAGCATTTT.

V usage is TRBV27 and J usage is TRBJ2-3; 9 nucleotides align to TRBD2. This CDR3 is built from 15 residues. J lost 4 bases, V lost 4 bases, and 6 bases had no gene match. In germline, CDR1 is MNHEY, CDR2 SMNVEV (reference sequence). The CDR3 loop is CASSSREGAPDTQYF. As DNA, the CDR3 is TGTGCCAGCAGTTCGCGGGAGGGAGCGCCAGATACGCAGTATTTT.

The chain combines TRBV29-1 with TRBJ1-1; 7 nucleotides align to TRBD1. The CDR3 is 13 amino acids. V shed 4 bases and J 10 bases; nucleotides not matched to a gene: 12. In germline, CDR1 is SQVTM, CDR2 ANQGSEA. The CDR3 DNA sequence: TGCAGCGTTGGGAGGGACAGTCACCGGGTAGCTTTCTTT. Translating gives CSVGRDSHRVAFF.

The chain links TRBV20-1 to TRBJ2-3, with TRBD2 identical over 8 bases. Germline loops: CDR1 DFQATT, CDR2 SNEGSKA (reference sequence). V lost 3 bases, J lost 5 bases, and 4 bases stayed unmatched. The CDR3 sequence is 13 residues long. The CDR3 DNA sequence: TGCAGTGCTAGCGGGGGGGTTAAAGATACGCAGTATTTT. Translating gives CSASGGVKDTQYF.

V is TRBV20-1 and J is TRBJ2-3, with 10 positions matching TRBD1. The germline gives CDR1 DFQATT, CDR2 SNEGSKA (reference sequence). This CDR3 is built from 17 residues. The V and J ends lost 0 bases and 4 bases, in that order; junction bases with no gene match: 10. The CDR3 region is CSARDRDRGGGPDTQYF. In DNA, the CDR3 is TGCAGTGCTAGAGACCGGGACAGGGGTGGAGGCCCAGATACGCAGTATTTT.

This chain connects TRBV20-1 to TRBJ1-6; tentative D call: TRBD1 (5 bases). The CDR3 consists of 12 residues. Germline CDR1 and CDR2: DFQATT and SNEGSKA (reference sequence). The germline V and J ends were trimmed by 2 bases and 9 bases, with 8 bases remaining between them. This CDR3 reads CSARQGSSPLHF. The CDR3 DNA sequence: TGCAGTGCTAGACAGGGCAGTTCACCCCTCCACTTT.

This clonotype was recorded once. This sequence joins TRBV28 and TRBJ1-5, with 7 bases that match TRBD1. Looked up from germline, CDR1 is MDHEN and CDR2 is SYDVKM. The junction had 6 bases not matched to a gene; V was cut back by 2 bases and J by 5 bases. The CDR3 has 15 residues. The CDR3 loop is CASSLGLQGYQPQHF. The CDR3 DNA follows: TGTGCCAGCAGTTTAGGCCTACAGGGGTATCAGCCCCAGCATTTT.

Points on this clonotype: Since a much larger clone is just one base distant, this may be a read error. V and J are TRBV3-1 and TRBJ2-3; D is uncertain. There are 13 residues in the CDR3. In germline, CDR1 is LGHDT, CDR2 YNNKEL (reference sequence). CDR3 nucleotides: TGTACCAGCAGCCAGCAAACAAGAGATACGCAGTATTTT. This gives the protein CTSSQQTRDTQYF.

This chain connects TRBV24-1 to TRBJ2-1, with D maybe TRBD2 (7 bases). Trimming stripped 3 bases from V and 1 base from J, with 12 bases between. CDR3 length: 16 amino acids. Germline CDR1 reads KGHDR; CDR2 reads SFDVKD. CDR3 DNA sequence: TGTGCCACCAGTGATGGGGGGGGGCCATCCTACAATGAGCAGTTCTTC. Translation: CATSDGGGPSYNEQFF.

The chain has TRBV12-3 or TRBV12-4 and TRBJ2-7, with TRBD2 identical over 7 bases. The CDR3 length is 16 residues. J gave up 3 bases and V 4 bases, and 12 bases lay outside the gene matches. CDR3 residues: CASSSPGLRKDYEQYF. In nucleotides, the CDR3 is TGTGCCAGCAGTTCGCCGGGACTAAGGAAGGACTACGAGCAGTACTTC.